Shown below are 17 T cell receptor beta chains from a single sample sequenced in a study of prognosis after radiotherapy for stage I lung cancer. Template was genomic DNA; TCR beta CDR3 amplified in two multiplex PCR rounds. It was primers specific to each TRBV and TRBJ gene that first-round PCR used. One entry per CDR3 protein, called by TCRdb with MiXCR from the multiplex PCR reads. The table shows 10,000 to 15,000 distinct CDR3 sequences, with 45% to 60% occurring only once. The specimen comprised PBMCs, sampled before or after stereotactic body radiation therapy (not recorded which). These receptors were collected from a donor aged 50 or older with non-small cell lung cancer.

A word on this clonotype: At one end the junction does not follow the germline gene, possibly because of a read error. The chain has TRBV12-3 or TRBV12-4 and TRBJ2-7, with D maybe TRBD1 (6 bases). The CDR3 is 12 residues long. The CDR3 bases are TGTTCCAGCAGTCTGGACAGCTACGAGCAGTACTTC. It translates to CSSSLDSYEQYF.

The rearrangement links TRBV5-1 to TRBJ2-3; 9 nucleotides match TRBD1. This CDR3 contains 17 residues. V shed 3 bases, J shed 0 bases, and the junction held 8 bases outside the gene matches. Germline V gives CDR1 SGHRS, CDR2 YFSETQ. CDR3 region: CASSYGTGPPSTDTQYF. CDR3 coding DNA: TGCGCCAGCAGCTACGGGACAGGGCCACCTAGCACAGATACGCAGTATTTT. Full variable domain (missing parts from reference TRBV5-1 and TRBJ2-3): KAGVTQTPRYLIKTRGQQVTLSCSPISGHRSVSWYQQTPGQGLQFLFEYFSETQRNKGNFPGRFSGRQFSNSRSEMNVSTLELGDSALYLCASSYGTGPPSTDTQYFGPGTRLTVL.

This clonotype was seen more than once but under ten times. The junction differs from germline at one of its ends, possibly a read error. The genes are TRBV24-1 and TRBJ1-2, with 8 positions matching TRBD1. This CDR3 contains 15 residues. CDR1 and CDR2 from the germline V gene are KGHDR and SFDVKD. The CDR3: CATSETGRRAGGYAF. The CDR3 DNA reads as TGTGCCACCAGTGAAACCGGGCGGCGGGCAGGGGGCTACGCCTTC.

This clonotype is categorized as large. The chain links TRBV5-1 to TRBJ1-2; 7 bases map to TRBD1. J gave up 4 bases and V 0 bases, and 12 bases lay outside the gene matches. The CDR3 has 17 amino acids. Germline assignment: CDR1 SGHRS and CDR2 YFSETQ. The CDR3 sequence: CASSLGIDRAITYGYTF. The DNA for the CDR3 is TGCGCCAGCAGCTTGGGGATCGACAGGGCTATAACCTATGGCTACACCTTC.

This clonotype occurred once. At one boundary the junction diverges from the germline segment, which might be a read error. The V and J genes are TRBV19 and TRBJ1-4; D is uncertain. Germline values: CDR1 LNHDA, CDR2 SQIVND (reference sequence). The CDR3 spans 18 residues. This CDR3 is CASIPQISADSTNEELFF. The CDR3, as DNA: TGTGCCAGTATCCCCCAGATTTCAGCAGACTCAACTAATGAAGAACTGTTTTTT.

Note on this clonotype: At one end the junction does not follow the germline gene, possibly because of a read error. The chain uses TRBV2 and TRBJ2-7; D remains ambiguous. The CDR3 is made up of 13 amino acids. Germline V gene data show CDR1 as SNHLY and CDR2 as FYNNEI. This CDR3 reads CASSEALDYEQYF. In DNA form, the CDR3 reads TGTGCCAGTAGTGAAGCTCTAGACTACGAGCAGTACTTC. The full variable domain, with the rest looked up from reference TRBV2 and TRBJ2-7, is EPEVTQTPSHQVTQMGQEVILRCVPISNHLYFYWYRQILGQKVEFLVSFYNNEISEKSEIFDDQFSVERPDGSNFTLKIRSTKLEDSAMYFCASSEALDYEQYFGPGTRLTVT.

This clonotype has at least ten counts. The CDR3 bases are TGTGCCAGCAGTCTCGACTCAGGGGGCTATAGCAATCAGCCCCAGCATTTT. This sequence encodes CASSLDSGGYSNQPQHF. J is TRBJ1-5 and V is TRBV16; 8 positions agree with TRBD1. V shed 6 bases and J 0 bases; nucleotides not matched to a gene: 10. The germline CDR1 and CDR2 sequences are KGHSY and FQNENV. CDR3 length equals 17 residues.

This clonotype is medium-sized (0.01 to 0.1%) in the sample. This chain uses TRBV7-3 with TRBJ2-1, with 15 bases identical to TRBD2. There are 15 residues in the CDR3. Germline values: CDR1 SGHTA, CDR2 FQGTGA. Unmatched junction bases numbered 5, after V lost 6 bases and J lost 8 bases. The CDR3 is CASSYRTSGGDEQFF. DNA for the CDR3: TGTGCCAGCAGTTACCGGACTAGCGGGGGGGATGAGCAGTTCTTC.

The chain uses TRBV20-1 and TRBJ1-3; TRBD1 is a possible D gene (5 bases). Trimming took 0 bases from V and 1 from J, leaving 13 bases between them. The CDR3 extends over 16 amino acids. Germline CDR1 reads DFQATT; CDR2 reads SNEGSKA (reference sequence). This chain's CDR3 is CSARELGGVSGNTIYF. The CDR3 nucleotides are TGCAGTGCTAGAGAACTCGGGGGGGTTTCTGGAAACACCATATATTTT.

The V call is TRBV5-5, the J call TRBJ1-1; D gene ambiguous. Trimming left V 4 bases short and J 3 bases short, with 10 bases between. CDR3 length equals 13 residues. Germline values: CDR1 SGHKS, CDR2 YYEKEE (reference sequence). The CDR3 DNA sequence: TGTGCCAGCAGCACCCAGTCGGACACTGAAGCTTTCTTT. Translating it yields CASSTQSDTEAFF. The variable domain in full, completed from reference TRBV5-5 and TRBJ1-1, reads DAGVTQSPTHLIKTRGQQVTLRCSPISGHKSVSWYQQVLGQGPQFIFQYYEKEERGRGNFPDRFSARQFPNYSSELNVNALLLGDSALYLCASSTQSDTEAFFGQGTRLTVV.

At least ten counts were recorded for this clonotype. The chain combines TRBV9 with TRBJ1-4; D is undetermined. Trimming took off 3 bases at V and 8 bases at J, with 11 bases between the two ends. CDR1 is SGDLS, CDR2 YYNGEE, per germline. The CDR3 loop spans 13 amino acids. In DNA, the CDR3 is TGTGCCAGCAGCGGGCATGTAGGCGAAAAACTGTTTTTT. This codes for CASSGHVGEKLFF.

A remark on this clonotype: It may be a read error: a sequence one base away is much more abundant. This chain uses TRBV28 with TRBJ1-4; the match to TRBD1 covers 7 bases. CDR1 is MDHEN and CDR2 is SYDVKM in the germline V gene. The CDR3 is made up of 15 amino acids. This chain's CDR3 is CSSSSLGGQDEKLFF. CDR3 coding DNA: TGTTCCAGCAGTTCCCTAGGCGGACAGGATGAAAAACTGTTTTTT.

V is TRBV30 and J is TRBJ1-1; D gene uncertain. This CDR3 region has 10 residues. Between the trimmed V and J ends, which lost 2 bases and 8 bases, there was a span of 6 bases. The germline V gene encodes CDR1 GTSNPN and CDR2 SVGIG (reference sequence). The CDR3 DNA reads TGTGCCTGGAGTAGAATCGAAGCTTTCTTT. It yields the protein CAWSRIEAFF.

Worth noting for this clonotype: A much larger clonotype is one base distant, so this may be a read error. The chain links TRBV6-2 or TRBV6-3 to TRBJ2-4, with TRBD2 matching 14 bases. Germline values: CDR1 MNHEY, CDR2 SVGEGT. This CDR3 region has 14 residues. CDR3 bases: TGTGCCAACAGTGTGACTAGCGGGAGGGACATTCAGTACTTC. Translation gives CANSVTSGRDIQYF.

V usage is TRBV12-3 or TRBV12-4 and J usage is TRBJ2-2, with 13 bases matching TRBD2. This CDR3 has 17 residues. V dropped 3 bases and J dropped 3; count of bases not matched to a gene: 4. CDR3 region: CASSFRTSGRDTGELFF. Written as DNA, the CDR3 is TGTGCCAGCAGTTTCCGGACTAGCGGGAGAGACACCGGGGAGCTGTTTTTT.

V gene TRBV6-1 combines with J gene TRBJ2-3; possible D gene TRBD2, 6 bases. V lost 0 bases and J 6 bases, leaving 13 bases between the germline ends. The germline gives CDR1 MNHNS, CDR2 SASEGT. The CDR3 contains 15 residues. CDR3 nucleotides: TGTGCCAGCAGTGAAGCGCTTCGGGGGAGGGATACGCAGTATTTT. Translation: CASSEALRGRDTQYF.

As to this clonotype: The likely explanation is a read error, given a far larger clone one base away. The gene calls are TRBV7-9 and TRBJ2-7; D gene uncertain. Germline CDR1 is SEHNR and CDR2 is FQNEAQ (reference sequence). This CDR3 has 15 residues. Written as DNA, the CDR3 is TGTGCCATCAGCTTAACGCGGCCTCAGACCTACGAGCAGTACTTC. Its protein product is CAISLTRPQTYEQYF. Supplemented by reference TRBV7-9 and TRBJ2-7, the full variable domain reads DTGVSQNPRHKITKRGQNVTFRCDPISEHNRLYWYRQTLGQGPEFLTYFQNEAQLEKSRLLSDRFSAERPKGSFSTLEIQRTEQGDSAMYLCAISLTRPQTYEQYFGPGTRLTVT.